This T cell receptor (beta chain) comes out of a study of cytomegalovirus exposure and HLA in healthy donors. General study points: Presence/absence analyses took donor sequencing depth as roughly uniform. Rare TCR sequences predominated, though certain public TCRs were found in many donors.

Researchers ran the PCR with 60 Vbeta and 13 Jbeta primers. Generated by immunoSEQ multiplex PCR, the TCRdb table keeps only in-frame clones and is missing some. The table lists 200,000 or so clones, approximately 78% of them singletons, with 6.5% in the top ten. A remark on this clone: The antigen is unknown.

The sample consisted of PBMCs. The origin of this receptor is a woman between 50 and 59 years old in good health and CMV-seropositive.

In DNA form, the CDR3 reads TGTGCCAGCAGCTTAGAAGTTAGCTCCTACGAGCAGTACTTC. Amino acid sequence: CASSLEVSSYEQYF. The chain couples TRBV7-2 to TRBJ2-7; no definite D call. This CDR3 spans 14 amino acids. The V end lost 1 base, the J end lost 0 bases, and 7 bases lay between the germline ends. Germline CDR1 is SGHTA and CDR2 is FQGNSA.